The sequence of this TCR beta chain was determined in a study of glioma-infiltrating T cells. Study results and caveats: Above-expected tissue-blood divergence occurred in all gliomas, most in low-grade ones.

The iRepertoire nested amplicon-rescue multiplex PCR amplified TCR alpha and beta CDR3s from RNA. MiXCR was run by TCRdb on the multiplex PCR reads, yielding one entry per CDR3 protein. The sample records about 180,000 distinct CDR3 sequences, about 47% being singletons. Germline CDR1 reads MDHEN; CDR2 reads SYDVKM. The CDR3 totals 15 residues. The ends were cut back, 7 bases at V and 4 bases at J, with 17 bases in the middle. At least ten counts were recorded for this clonotype. Its specificity is not known. What was sequenced was glioma tissue, nonneoplastic brain tissue, or PBMCs (not recorded which). This receptor was identified in a human donor with low-grade glioma or glioblastoma, undergoing nonglioma brain surgery, or in good health (not recorded which). J is TRBJ1-3 and V is TRBV28; D is unclear. CDR3 sequence reads: CASTDGLIRGNTIYF. CDR3 in DNA: TGTGCCAGCACCGACGGACTTATAAGGGGAAACACCATATATTTT.